This T cell receptor beta chain came from a study of blood T cell repertoires in COVID-19. Profiled with immunoSEQ multiplex PCR; TCRdb holds only in-frame clones, not every one. The data show some 270,000 clones, nearly 90% seen once. This CDR3 is 14 amino acids long. With 4 bases removed from V and 5 bases from J, the gap between germline ends came to 15 bases. The germline gives CDR1 SNHLY, CDR2 FYNNEI. V is TRBV2 and J is TRBJ2-7; no clear D. Sequenced sample: peripheral blood. The clonotype comes from a woman between 55 and 75 years old with COVID-19, enrolled during active disease. As DNA, the CDR3 is TGTGCCAGCAGTGCAGGTCTTCTCTCGGACGAGCAGTACTTC. Protein: CASSAGLLSDEQYF.